The rows below give T cell receptor beta chains drawn from one sample of a study of response to subunit inactivated influenza vaccine. TCRdb reanalysed the RT-PCR reads using MiXCR and keeps one entry per CDR3 protein. The table has about 500,000 distinct CDR3 sequences, roughly 13% seen once. The sequences come from PBMCs from blood, collected 40 to 50 days after vaccination. The origin of the receptors is a man aged 45-60 years who received an inactivated influenza vaccine. Both conserved end residues are part of each CDR3. The order of the fields is clone size, J gene, D gene, V gene, CDR3 DNA, CDR3 protein. D genes are given only for firm matches. The listing skips clone size in some rows; elsewhere it reads once, few, many or a size class.

NA TRBJ2-1 NA TRBV20-1 TGCAGTGCTAGTTGGTTGGAGAGTCGCTCCTACAATGAGCAGTTCTTC CSASWLESRSYNEQFF
few TRBJ1-3 NA TRBV18 TGTGCCAGCTCACCACCTCTAGTTGGGAACACCATATATTTT CASSPPLVGNTIYF
NA TRBJ2-2 TRBD1 TRBV6-2/TRBV6-3 TGTGCCAGCAGTATCCCCGTCGCAGGGGGCACCGGGGAGCTGTTTTTT CASSIPVAGGTGELFF
many TRBJ2-7 NA TRBV2 TGTGCCAGCAGTCGGGACCCGTCCTACGAGCAGTACTTC CASSRDPSYEQYF
NA TRBJ1-1 NA TRBV6-5 TGTGCCAGCAGTTCATCGGCTGGTTTTAGGACTGAAGCTTTCTTT CASSSSAGFRTEAFF
few TRBJ2-1 NA TRBV7-8 TGTGCCAGCAGCTTCGCCGGGGGCTCCTACAATGAGCAGTTCTTC CASSFAGGSYNEQFF
many TRBJ2-7 TRBD1 TRBV7-2 TGTGCCAGCAGCTTAAGGGACAGGGGGGACTACGAGCAGTACTTC CASSLRDRGDYEQYF
NA TRBJ1-2 TRBD1 TRBV5-1 TGCGCCAGCAGCTTAAGCGCGGACAGGGGGTATGGCTACACCTTC CASSLSADRGYGYTF
NA TRBJ2-5 NA TRBV10-3 TGTGCCATCAGGGCGGGCGGACAAGAGACCCAGTACTTC CAIRAGGQETQYF
few TRBJ1-1 NA TRBV6-5 TGTGCCAGCAGCTACTCAGGGTTGAACACTGAAGCTTTCTTT CASSYSGLNTEAFF
NA TRBJ2-5 NA TRBV3-1 TGTGCCAGCAGCCAAGACACCCTATCCGGGAGGACCCAGTACTTC CASSQDTLSGRTQYF
few TRBJ2-7 TRBD1 TRBV12-3/TRBV12-4 TGTGCCAGCAGTTTGGTCGGGACAGTCTACGAGCAGTACTTC CASSLVGTVYEQYF
few TRBJ1-5 NA TRBV7-2 TGTGCCAGCACTCAAGATAGCAATCAGCCCCAGCATTTT CASTQDSNQPQHF
NA TRBJ2-2 TRBD1 TRBV12-3/TRBV12-4 TGTGCCAGCAGTGGACAGGGGGCCACCTCCTTCACCGGGGAGCTGTTTTTT CASSGQGATSFTGELFF
few TRBJ2-2 NA TRBV7-3 TGTGCCAGCAGCTACCACGTTGGCCCAGGGGGGGAGCTGTTTTTT CASSYHVGPGGELFF
many TRBJ2-7 NA TRBV7-2 TGTGCCAGCAGCTTAGGATTCAGGTCTCCCTACGAGCAGTACTTC CASSLGFRSPYEQYF
few TRBJ2-7 TRBD2 TRBV10-3 TGTGCCATCAGTGAGTCTAGCGGGAGGTACGAGCAGTACTTC CAISESSGRYEQYF